The clone carrying this TCR beta chain was counted between two and nine times. What it binds is not known. Profiled with immunoSEQ multiplex PCR; TCRdb holds only in-frame clones, not every one. This sample has some 140,000 clones, with about 87% found just once. The CDR3 contains 14 residues. Germline V lookup: CDR1 MNHEY, CDR2 SVGAGI. Trimming pared 0 bases from V and 5 bases from J, leaving 10 bases between. The data are from a study of T cell responses to AZD1222 COVID-19 vaccine. Points from the study as a whole: Nearly half of spike-specific TCRs reportedly go after variant regions that carry no mutations. White British ancestry dominated among donors, who included more females, and clonal diversity was possibly underestimated. Only 5 or 6 people who got AZD1222 tested seropositive at baseline.

The sequence derives from an adult in good health. The chain combines TRBV6-5 with TRBJ2-5; D tentatively reads TRBD1 or TRBD2 (5 bases each). Source: peripheral blood, taken on day 0 of AZD1222 vaccination. The CDR3 is CASSYSQGGETQYF. For the CDR3, the DNA is TGTGCCAGCAGTTACTCTCAGGGCGGGGAGACCCAGTACTTC.